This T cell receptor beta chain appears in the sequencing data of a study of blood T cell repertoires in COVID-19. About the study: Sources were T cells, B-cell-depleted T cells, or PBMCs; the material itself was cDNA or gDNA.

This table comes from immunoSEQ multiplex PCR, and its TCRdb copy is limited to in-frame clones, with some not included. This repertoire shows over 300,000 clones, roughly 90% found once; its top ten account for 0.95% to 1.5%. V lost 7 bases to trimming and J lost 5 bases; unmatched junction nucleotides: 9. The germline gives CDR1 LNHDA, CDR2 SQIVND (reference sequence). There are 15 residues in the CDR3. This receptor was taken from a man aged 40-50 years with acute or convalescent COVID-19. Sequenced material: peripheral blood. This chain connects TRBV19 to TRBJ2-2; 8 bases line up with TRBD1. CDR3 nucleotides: TGTGCCAGTATCTTGACAGGGGCCAGGACCGGGGAGCTGTTTTTT. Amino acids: CASILTGARTGELFF.